This record concerns one T cell receptor (beta chain) sequence. Other nucleotide sequences from this sample produce the same CDR3. The data were taken from a study of shared clonotypes between healthy human individuals. The overall study: CD8 memory received one plate per donor, CD8 naive two, CD4 memory three and CD4 naive three.

Original analysis: From ImmunoSEQ came sequences covering only the junction and carrying no quality scores, so filtering differed. The data were produced by immunoSEQ multiplex PCR, yet TCRdb's version contains in-frame clones alone and is incomplete. V, J and clone size reflect that table, while D and trimming were determined from the DNA. Of some 1,600,000 clones detected, nearly 99% appear once; the ten largest clones hold around 0.47%. Sequenced sample: naive CD4+ T cells sorted from blood. As for subset: CD45RA+ positively selected. The source of this sequence is a man between 25 and 39 years old in good health.

CDR3 protein: CSARERETQYF. In nucleotides, the CDR3 is TGCAGTGCTAGAGAAAGGGAGACCCAGTACTTC. This chain uses TRBV20-1 with TRBJ2-5; D not certain. CDR3 length: 11 amino acids. Germline V gene data show CDR1 as DFQATT and CDR2 as SNEGSKA (reference sequence). V lost 0 bases to trimming and J lost 5 bases, with 4 bases between them.